This T cell receptor (beta chain) stems from a study of blood T cells in healthy people across ages. Overall study findings and caveats: No conclusive comparison of naive versus antigen-experienced cells was possible with unsorted PBMCs.

This clonotype has a count of ten or more. Its target is not known. The use of a sample-barcoded 5' primer and a J-beta primer mix characterized a second PCR of roughly 7 to 11 cycles. TCRdb reprocessed the 5' RACE reads via MiXCR and lists one record per CDR3 protein. The table has 850,000 to 950,000 distinct CDR3 sequences, 25% to 30% seen once. It was 9.5 to 10 milliliters of peripheral blood that were drawn from each donor. After removal of 4 bases from V and 2 bases from J, the junction contained 4 bases not matched to a gene. The CDR3 sequence is 16 residues long. Per the germline V gene, CDR1 is MNHEY and CDR2 is SVGAGI.

The receptor was derived from a woman older than 75 in good health. What was sequenced was blood. This chain joins TRBV6-5 and TRBJ2-7, with TRBD2 matching 14 bases. CDR3 loop: CASSFRLAGGTYEQYF. CDR3 nucleotides: TGTGCCAGCAGTTTTAGACTAGCGGGGGGGACCTACGAGCAGTACTTC.